Listed below are T cell receptor beta chains from one sample, sequenced in a study of T cell responses to AZD1222 COVID-19 vaccine. Method: immunoSEQ multiplex PCR; TCRdb's copy keeps in-frame clones and lacks some. The data show 150,000 or so clones, 88% seen once. Sample: peripheral blood, taken on day 0 of AZD1222 vaccination. These receptors were obtained from an adult in good health. CDR3s include the opening cysteine and the closing phenylalanine or tryptophan. A D gene is named only where the DNA matches it firmly. The size field is filled for only some rows; it gives once, few, many or a size class.

once,TRBV13,NA,TRBJ1-1,CASSSRAVTEAFF,TGTGCCAGCAGCTCCAGGGCGGTTACTGAAGCTTTCTTT
NA,TRBV28,NA,TRBJ2-7,CASSFPGRLLEQYF,TGTGCCAGCAGTTTCCCGGGACGCCTACTCGAGCAGTACTTC
NA,TRBV18,NA,TRBJ1-3,CASSPGGSSGNTIYF,TGTGCCAGCTCACCGGGGGGTTCCTCTGGAAACACCATATATTTT
NA,TRBV10-2,NA,TRBJ2-3,CASSEIRTDTQYF,TGCGCCAGCAGTGAGATCCGCACAGATACGCAGTATTTT
NA,TRBV7-2,NA,TRBJ2-1,CASSTSTGPQFF,TGTGCCAGCAGCACCTCGACAGGCCCGCAGTTCTTC
NA,TRBV19,NA,TRBJ1-4,CASSPDAGEKLFF,TGTGCCAGTAGCCCGGACGCGGGTGAAAAACTGTTTTTT
NA,TRBV19,NA,TRBJ1-5,CASSIGWGRNQPQHF,TGTGCCAGTAGTATAGGGTGGGGGCGAAATCAGCCCCAGCATTTT
NA,TRBV19,NA,TRBJ2-1,CASRSDSPGTYNEQFF,TGTGCCAGTAGATCTGACAGCCCTGGGACCTACAATGAGCAGTTCTTC
NA,TRBV4-2,NA,TRBJ2-1,CASSQASVSYNEQFF,TGTGCCAGCAGCCAAGCAAGTGTCTCCTACAATGAGCAGTTCTTC
NA,TRBV19,TRBD1,TRBJ1-5,CASSLDRVQPQHF,TGTGCCAGTAGTCTCGACAGGGTTCAGCCCCAGCATTTT
once,TRBV5-4,NA,TRBJ1-2,CASSLDGVGYGYTF,TGTGCCAGCAGCTTGGACGGGGTAGGGTATGGCTACACCTTC
NA,TRBV9,TRBD2,TRBJ2-4,CASSAGTSGRLAKNIQYF,TGTGCCAGCAGCGCCGGGACTAGCGGGAGGTTAGCCAAAAACATTCAGTACTTC
NA,TRBV19,NA,TRBJ1-4,CASAAGADGKLFF,TGTGCCAGTGCCGCCGGGGCTGACGGAAAACTGTTTTTT
few,TRBV6-2/TRBV6-3,TRBD2,TRBJ2-7,CASSYSGGSFEQYF,TGTGCCAGCAGTTACTCGGGCGGGAGTTTCGAGCAGTACTTC
NA,TRBV4-2,NA,TRBJ1-4,CASSLRGDEKLFF,TGTGCCAGCAGCCTCCGTGGTGATGAAAAACTGTTTTTT
NA,TRBV27,NA,TRBJ1-5,CASSLTGGSRPQHF,TGTGCCAGCAGTTTAACTGGGGGTTCGAGGCCCCAGCATTTT
NA,TRBV4-1,NA,TRBJ1-4,CASSSNRVANEKLFF,TGCGCCAGCAGCTCCAACAGGGTGGCTAATGAAAAACTGTTTTTT
NA,TRBV7-2,NA,TRBJ1-1,CASSLAGQNTEAFF,TGTGCCAGCAGCTTAGCGGGACAGAACACTGAAGCTTTCTTT
NA,TRBV7-2,NA,TRBJ1-2,CASSPSQGLGYTF,TGTGCCAGCAGCCCGAGCCAGGGTTTAGGCTACACCTTC
NA,TRBV18,NA,TRBJ1-5,CASSPLNIDSNQPQHF,TGTGCCAGCTCACCGTTAAACATCGATAGCAATCAGCCCCAGCATTTT
NA,TRBV10-2,NA,TRBJ1-2,CASSETINYGYTF,TGCGCCAGCAGTGAGACAATCAACTATGGCTACACCTTC
NA,TRBV6-2/TRBV6-3,NA,TRBJ1-5,CASSGYRASQPQHF,TGTGCCAGCAGTGGATACAGGGCAAGTCAGCCCCAGCATTTT
NA,TRBV6-5,NA,TRBJ1-1,CASRVPMNTEAFF,TGTGCCAGCAGGGTCCCGATGAACACTGAAGCTTTCTTT
NA,TRBV11-2,NA,TRBJ2-1,CASSGELGPYNEQFF,TGTGCCAGCAGCGGCGAACTAGGACCCTACAATGAGCAGTTCTTC
NA,TRBV2,NA,TRBJ2-1,CASRNRVGSYNEQFF,TGTGCCAGCAGGAATAGGGTAGGCTCCTACAATGAGCAGTTCTTC
NA,TRBV27,NA,TRBJ1-1,CASSPLSLVEAFF,TGTGCCAGCAGTCCCCTGTCATTAGTTGAAGCTTTCTTT
NA,TRBV28,TRBD1,TRBJ2-3,CASNTGADTQYF,TGTGCCAGCAATACAGGGGCAGATACGCAGTATTTT
NA,TRBV30,TRBD2,TRBJ2-2,CAWSFRGPGGRTSYTGELFF,TGTGCCTGGAGTTTTAGGGGCCCTGGCGGGAGGACCTCCTACACCGGGGAGCTGTTTTTT
NA,TRBV6-5,NA,TRBJ2-7,CASSYGPGSVPYEQYF,TGTGCCAGCAGTTACGGTCCCGGGTCGGTCCCCTACGAGCAGTACTTC
NA,TRBV12-3/TRBV12-4,NA,TRBJ2-5,CASSPGRGETQYF,TGTGCCAGCAGTCCGGGTAGGGGAGAGACCCAGTACTTC